The clone carrying this TCR beta chain ranks as medium-sized. Its antigen is not identified. TCRdb redid the clone calls on the PCR reads using MiXCR. Among over 8,500 clones listed, under 40% were seen once. The sample belongs to a study of metastatic and nonmetastatic thyroid tumors. Findings and limits, study-wide: Benign nodules reportedly had significantly lower TCR beta diversity than malignant thyroid tumors in blood and tumor.

Among the patients, none had received any treatment before thyroid surgery. The TCR sequence derives from a female donor with papillary thyroid cancer or a benign thyroid nodule (not recorded which). Some clones in this sample may be carry-over from other donors' samples. The sample was adjacent normal tissue.

The CDR3 bases are TGCAGCGTTATAGGGAGCGACACCGGGGAGCTGTTTTTT. Protein product: CSVIGSDTGELFF. The chain joins TRBV29-1 to TRBJ2-2, with a tentative D call TRBD2 (5 bases). Germline assignment: CDR1 SQVTM and CDR2 ANQGSEA. The CDR3 consists of 13 residues. Trimming pared 5 bases from V and 3 bases from J, leaving 10 bases between.